This T cell receptor beta chain was observed in a study of technical replicates of blood from a handful of donors. The assay was immunoSEQ multiplex PCR, and TCRdb's table has in-frame clones only and misses some. The sample contains about 83,000 clones, about 94% of which appear only once. CDR1 GTSNPN and CDR2 SVGIG come from the germline V gene (reference sequence). V dropped 1 base and J dropped 14 bases, with 15 bases sitting between them. There are 13 residues in the CDR3. The rearrangement links TRBV30 to TRBJ1-6, with D possibly matching TRBD1 (5 bases). This receptor was obtained from a human donor in good health. The sample taken for sequencing was T cells isolated from PBMCs. Here the CDR3 DNA reads TGTGCCTGGAGTGGACAGCCTCCAATAGCCCTCCACTTT. Protein product: CAWSGQPPIALHF.